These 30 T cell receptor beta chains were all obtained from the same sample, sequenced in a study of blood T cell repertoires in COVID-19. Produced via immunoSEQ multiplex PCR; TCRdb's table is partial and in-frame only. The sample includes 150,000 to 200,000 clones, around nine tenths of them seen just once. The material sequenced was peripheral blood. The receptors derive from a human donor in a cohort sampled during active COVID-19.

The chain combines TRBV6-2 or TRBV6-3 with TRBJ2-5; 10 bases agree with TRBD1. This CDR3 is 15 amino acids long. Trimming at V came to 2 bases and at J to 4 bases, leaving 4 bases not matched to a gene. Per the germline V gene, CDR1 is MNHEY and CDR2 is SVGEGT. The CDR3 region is CASSYLTGGRETQYF. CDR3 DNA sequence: TGTGCCAGCAGTTACCTGACAGGGGGCCGAGAGACCCAGTACTTC.

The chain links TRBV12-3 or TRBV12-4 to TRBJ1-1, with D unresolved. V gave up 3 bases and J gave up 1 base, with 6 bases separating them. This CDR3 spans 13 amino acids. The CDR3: CASSLGKNTEAFF. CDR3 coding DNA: TGTGCCAGCAGTTTGGGCAAGAACACTGAAGCTTTCTTT.

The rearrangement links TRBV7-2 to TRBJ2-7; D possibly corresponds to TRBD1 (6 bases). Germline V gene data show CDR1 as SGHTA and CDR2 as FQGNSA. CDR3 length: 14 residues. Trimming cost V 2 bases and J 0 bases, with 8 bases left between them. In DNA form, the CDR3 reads TGTGCCAGCAGCTTAAACAGGGTCTCCTACGAGCAGTACTTC. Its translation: CASSLNRVSYEQYF.

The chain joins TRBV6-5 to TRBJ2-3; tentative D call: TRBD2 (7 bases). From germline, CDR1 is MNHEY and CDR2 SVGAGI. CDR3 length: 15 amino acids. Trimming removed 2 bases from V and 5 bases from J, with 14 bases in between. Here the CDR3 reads CASSYNFGGLDTQYF. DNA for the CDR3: TGTGCCAGCAGTTACAATTTCGGGGGGCTAGATACGCAGTATTTT.

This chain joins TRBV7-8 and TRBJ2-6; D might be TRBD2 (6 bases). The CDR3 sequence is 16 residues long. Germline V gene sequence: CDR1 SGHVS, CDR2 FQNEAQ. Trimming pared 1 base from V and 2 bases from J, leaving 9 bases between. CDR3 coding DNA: TGTGCCAGCAGCTTAGTTTCGGGGGCTGGGGCCAACGTCCTGACTTTC. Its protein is CASSLVSGAGANVLTF.

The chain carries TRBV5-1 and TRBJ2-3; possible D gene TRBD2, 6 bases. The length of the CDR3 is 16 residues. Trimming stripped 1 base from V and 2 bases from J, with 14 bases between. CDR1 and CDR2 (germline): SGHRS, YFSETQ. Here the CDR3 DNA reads TGCGCCAGCAGCTTGATTGGGGGAGGAATCACAGATACGCAGTATTTT. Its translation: CASSLIGGGITDTQYF.

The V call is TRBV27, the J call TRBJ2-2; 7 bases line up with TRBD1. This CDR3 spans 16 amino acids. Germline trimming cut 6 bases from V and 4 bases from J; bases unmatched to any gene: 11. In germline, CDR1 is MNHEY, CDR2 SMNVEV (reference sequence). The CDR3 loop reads CASRLDREWSTGELFF. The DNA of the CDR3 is TGTGCCAGCAGACTTGACAGGGAGTGGAGCACCGGGGAGCTGTTTTTT.

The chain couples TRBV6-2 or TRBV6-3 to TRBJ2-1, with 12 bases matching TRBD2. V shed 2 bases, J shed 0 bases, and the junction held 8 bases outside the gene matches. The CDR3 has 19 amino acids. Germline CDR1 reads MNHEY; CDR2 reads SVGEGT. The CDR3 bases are TGTGCCAGCAGTTACGCCCTCCTAGCGGGGGGGTCCTCCTACAATGAGCAGTTCTTC. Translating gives CASSYALLAGGSSYNEQFF.

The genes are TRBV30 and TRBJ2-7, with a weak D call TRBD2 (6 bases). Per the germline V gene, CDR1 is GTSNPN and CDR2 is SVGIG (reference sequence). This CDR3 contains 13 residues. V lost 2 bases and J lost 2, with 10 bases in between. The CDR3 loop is CAWSPWGAYEQYF. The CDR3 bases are TGTGCCTGGAGTCCCTGGGGGGCCTACGAGCAGTACTTC.

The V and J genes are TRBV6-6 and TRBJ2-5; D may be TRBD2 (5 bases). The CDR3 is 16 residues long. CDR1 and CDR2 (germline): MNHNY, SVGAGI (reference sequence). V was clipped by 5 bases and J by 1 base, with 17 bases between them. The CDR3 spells CASSTKTKFTQETQYF. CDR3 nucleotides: TGTGCCAGCAGTACAAAGACTAAATTCACCCAAGAGACCCAGTACTTC.

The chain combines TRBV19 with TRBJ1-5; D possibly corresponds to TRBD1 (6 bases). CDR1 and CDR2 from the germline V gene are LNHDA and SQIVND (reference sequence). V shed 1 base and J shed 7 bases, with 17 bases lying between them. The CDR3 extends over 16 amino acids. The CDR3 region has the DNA TGTGCCAGTAGTATAGGTACAAACAGGGATGGACAGCCCCAGCATTTT. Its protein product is CASSIGTNRDGQPQHF.

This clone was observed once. The CDR3 nucleotides read TGTGCCAGCAGCCTAAGACTAGCGGGAGGCTACAATGAGCAGTTCTTC. Translating it yields CASSLRLAGGYNEQFF. V and J are TRBV14 and TRBJ2-1; 13 bases fit TRBD2. Germline V gene data show CDR1 as SGHDN and CDR2 as FVKESK. V shed 4 bases and J 3 bases; nucleotides not matched to a gene: 3. This CDR3 region has 16 residues.

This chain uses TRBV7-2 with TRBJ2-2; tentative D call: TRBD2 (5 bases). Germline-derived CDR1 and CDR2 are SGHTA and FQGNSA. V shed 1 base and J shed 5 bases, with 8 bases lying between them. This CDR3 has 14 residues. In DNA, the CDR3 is TGTGCCAGCAGCTTAGGAGAGGGTACCGGGGAGCTGTTTTTT. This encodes CASSLGEGTGELFF.

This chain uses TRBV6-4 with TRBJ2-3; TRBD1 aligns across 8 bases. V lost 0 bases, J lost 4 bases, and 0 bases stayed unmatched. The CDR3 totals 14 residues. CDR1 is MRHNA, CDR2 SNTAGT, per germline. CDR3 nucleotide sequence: TGTGCCAGCAGTGACTCACAGGGGGCAGATACGCAGTATTTT. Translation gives CASSDSQGADTQYF.

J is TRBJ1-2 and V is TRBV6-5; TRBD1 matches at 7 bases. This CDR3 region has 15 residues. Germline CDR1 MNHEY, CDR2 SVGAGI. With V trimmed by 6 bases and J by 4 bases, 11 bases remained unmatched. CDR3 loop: CASRLARDSVYGYTF. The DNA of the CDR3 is TGTGCCAGCAGGCTCGCTCGGGACAGCGTCTATGGCTACACCTTC.

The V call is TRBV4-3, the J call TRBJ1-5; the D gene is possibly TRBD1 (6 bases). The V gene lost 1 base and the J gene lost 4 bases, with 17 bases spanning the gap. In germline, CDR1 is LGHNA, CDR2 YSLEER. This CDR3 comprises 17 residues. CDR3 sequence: CASSQGTTGTQNQPQHF. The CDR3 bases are TGCGCCAGCAGCCAAGGTACGACCGGGACACAGAATCAGCCCCAGCATTTT.

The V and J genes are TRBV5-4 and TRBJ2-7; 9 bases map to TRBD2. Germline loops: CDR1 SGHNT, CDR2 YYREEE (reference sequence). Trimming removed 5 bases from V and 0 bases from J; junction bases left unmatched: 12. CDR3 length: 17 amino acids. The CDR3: CASSSPGLAFSSYEQYF. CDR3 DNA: TGTGCCAGCAGTTCGCCGGGACTAGCATTTTCCTCCTACGAGCAGTACTTC.

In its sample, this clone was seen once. Here the CDR3 reads CASSLIRGTSGYNEQFF. CDR3 nucleotide sequence: TGTGCCAGCAGCTTAATCCGGGGGACTAGCGGCTACAATGAGCAGTTCTTC. V and J are TRBV11-2 and TRBJ2-1, with TRBD2 matching 11 bases. This CDR3 contains 17 residues. Germline CDR1 reads SGHAT; CDR2 reads FQNNGV. V trimming: 2 bases; J trimming: 3 bases; junction bases outside the gene matches: 6.

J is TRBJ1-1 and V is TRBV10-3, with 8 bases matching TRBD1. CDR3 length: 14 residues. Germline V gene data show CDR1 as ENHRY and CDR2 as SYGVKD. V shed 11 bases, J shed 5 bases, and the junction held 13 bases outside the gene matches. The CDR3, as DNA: TGTGCCGTCACAGGACAGGGTGGGTTTACTGAAGCTTTCTTT. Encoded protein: CAVTGQGGFTEAFF.

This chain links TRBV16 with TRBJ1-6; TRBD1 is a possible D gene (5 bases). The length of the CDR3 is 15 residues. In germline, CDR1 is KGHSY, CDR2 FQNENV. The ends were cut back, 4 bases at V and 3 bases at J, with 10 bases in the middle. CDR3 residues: CASSLRTSYNSPLHF. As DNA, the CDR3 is TGTGCCAGCAGCCTCAGGACAAGCTATAATTCACCCCTCCACTTT.

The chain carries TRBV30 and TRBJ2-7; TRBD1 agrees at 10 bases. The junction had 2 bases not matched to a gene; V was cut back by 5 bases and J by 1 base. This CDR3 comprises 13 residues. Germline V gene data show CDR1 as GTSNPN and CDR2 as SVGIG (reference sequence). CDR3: CAWDRGPSYEQYF. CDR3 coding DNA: TGTGCCTGGGACAGGGGGCCTTCCTACGAGCAGTACTTC.

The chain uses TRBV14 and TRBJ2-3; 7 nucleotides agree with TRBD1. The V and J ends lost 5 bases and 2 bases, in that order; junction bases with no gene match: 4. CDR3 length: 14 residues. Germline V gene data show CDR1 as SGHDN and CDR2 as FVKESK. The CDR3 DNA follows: TGTGCCAGCAGCAACAGGGGTCCCACAGATACGCAGTATTTT. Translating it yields CASSNRGPTDTQYF.

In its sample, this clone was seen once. In DNA, the CDR3 is TGTGCCAGCAGCTTAGCAGGAGAAGCCTACAATGAGCAGTTCTTC. Translating gives CASSLAGEAYNEQFF. The rearrangement joins TRBV7-2 to TRBJ2-1; no firm D call. Germline V gene lookup returns CDR1 SGHTA and CDR2 FQGNSA. V was clipped by 0 bases and J by 2 bases, with 8 bases between them. The CDR3 runs to 15 residues.

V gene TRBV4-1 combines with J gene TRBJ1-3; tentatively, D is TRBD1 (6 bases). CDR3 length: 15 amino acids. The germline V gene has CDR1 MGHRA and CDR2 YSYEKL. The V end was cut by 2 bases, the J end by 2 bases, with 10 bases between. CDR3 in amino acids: CASSQPRQAGNTIYF. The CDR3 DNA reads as TGCGCCAGCAGCCAACCGCGACAGGCTGGAAACACCATATATTTT.

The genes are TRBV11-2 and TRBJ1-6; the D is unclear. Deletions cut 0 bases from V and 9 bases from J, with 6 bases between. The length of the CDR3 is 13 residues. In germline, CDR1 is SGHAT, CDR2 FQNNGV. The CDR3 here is CASSLESGSPLHF. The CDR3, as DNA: TGTGCCAGCAGCTTAGAATCGGGTTCACCCCTCCACTTT.

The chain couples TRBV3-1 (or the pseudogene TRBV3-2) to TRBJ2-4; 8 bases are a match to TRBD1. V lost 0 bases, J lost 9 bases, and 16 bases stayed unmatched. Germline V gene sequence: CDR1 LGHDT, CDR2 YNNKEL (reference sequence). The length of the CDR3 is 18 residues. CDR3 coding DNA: TGTGCCAGCAGCCAAGATGGACAGGGAGAGGGGAAAAGTGGCATTCAGTACTTC. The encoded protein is CASSQDGQGEGKSGIQYF.

The CDR3, as DNA: TGCGCCAGCAGCTTCGGGGGGGAGAACTACGAGCAGTACTTC. Amino acids: CASSFGGENYEQYF. This chain links TRBV5-1 with TRBJ2-7; 8 nucleotides agree with TRBD2. The CDR3 has 14 residues. Germline CDR1 is SGHRS and CDR2 is YFSETQ. With 2 bases clipped from V and 3 bases from J, the junction kept 4 bases outside the gene matches. Full variable domain (missing parts from reference TRBV5-1 and TRBJ2-7): KAGVTQTPRYLIKTRGQQVTLSCSPISGHRSVSWYQQTPGQGLQFLFEYFSETQRNKGNFPGRFSGRQFSNSRSEMNVSTLELGDSALYLCASSFGGENYEQYFGPGTRLTVT.

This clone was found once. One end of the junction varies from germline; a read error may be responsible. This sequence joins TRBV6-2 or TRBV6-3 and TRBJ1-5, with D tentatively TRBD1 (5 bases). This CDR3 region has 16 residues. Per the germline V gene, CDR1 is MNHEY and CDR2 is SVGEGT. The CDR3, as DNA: TGTGCCAGCAGTTACTCGACCGGACACAGCAATCAACCCCAGCATTTT. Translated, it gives CASSYSTGHSNQPQHF.

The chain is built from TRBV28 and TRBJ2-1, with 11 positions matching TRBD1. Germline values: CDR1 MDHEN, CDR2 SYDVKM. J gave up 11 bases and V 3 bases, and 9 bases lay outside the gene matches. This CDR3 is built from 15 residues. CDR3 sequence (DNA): TGTGCCAGCAGTTTCCCCGGACAGGGGGCGATCCAGCAGTTCTTC. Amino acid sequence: CASSFPGQGAIQQFF.

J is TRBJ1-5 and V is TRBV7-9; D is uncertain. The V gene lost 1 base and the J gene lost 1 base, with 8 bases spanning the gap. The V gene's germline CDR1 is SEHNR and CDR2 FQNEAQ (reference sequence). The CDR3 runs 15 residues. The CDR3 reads CASSLGSLSNQPQHF. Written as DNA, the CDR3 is TGTGCCAGCAGCTTAGGGAGTCTCAGCAATCAGCCCCAGCATTTT.